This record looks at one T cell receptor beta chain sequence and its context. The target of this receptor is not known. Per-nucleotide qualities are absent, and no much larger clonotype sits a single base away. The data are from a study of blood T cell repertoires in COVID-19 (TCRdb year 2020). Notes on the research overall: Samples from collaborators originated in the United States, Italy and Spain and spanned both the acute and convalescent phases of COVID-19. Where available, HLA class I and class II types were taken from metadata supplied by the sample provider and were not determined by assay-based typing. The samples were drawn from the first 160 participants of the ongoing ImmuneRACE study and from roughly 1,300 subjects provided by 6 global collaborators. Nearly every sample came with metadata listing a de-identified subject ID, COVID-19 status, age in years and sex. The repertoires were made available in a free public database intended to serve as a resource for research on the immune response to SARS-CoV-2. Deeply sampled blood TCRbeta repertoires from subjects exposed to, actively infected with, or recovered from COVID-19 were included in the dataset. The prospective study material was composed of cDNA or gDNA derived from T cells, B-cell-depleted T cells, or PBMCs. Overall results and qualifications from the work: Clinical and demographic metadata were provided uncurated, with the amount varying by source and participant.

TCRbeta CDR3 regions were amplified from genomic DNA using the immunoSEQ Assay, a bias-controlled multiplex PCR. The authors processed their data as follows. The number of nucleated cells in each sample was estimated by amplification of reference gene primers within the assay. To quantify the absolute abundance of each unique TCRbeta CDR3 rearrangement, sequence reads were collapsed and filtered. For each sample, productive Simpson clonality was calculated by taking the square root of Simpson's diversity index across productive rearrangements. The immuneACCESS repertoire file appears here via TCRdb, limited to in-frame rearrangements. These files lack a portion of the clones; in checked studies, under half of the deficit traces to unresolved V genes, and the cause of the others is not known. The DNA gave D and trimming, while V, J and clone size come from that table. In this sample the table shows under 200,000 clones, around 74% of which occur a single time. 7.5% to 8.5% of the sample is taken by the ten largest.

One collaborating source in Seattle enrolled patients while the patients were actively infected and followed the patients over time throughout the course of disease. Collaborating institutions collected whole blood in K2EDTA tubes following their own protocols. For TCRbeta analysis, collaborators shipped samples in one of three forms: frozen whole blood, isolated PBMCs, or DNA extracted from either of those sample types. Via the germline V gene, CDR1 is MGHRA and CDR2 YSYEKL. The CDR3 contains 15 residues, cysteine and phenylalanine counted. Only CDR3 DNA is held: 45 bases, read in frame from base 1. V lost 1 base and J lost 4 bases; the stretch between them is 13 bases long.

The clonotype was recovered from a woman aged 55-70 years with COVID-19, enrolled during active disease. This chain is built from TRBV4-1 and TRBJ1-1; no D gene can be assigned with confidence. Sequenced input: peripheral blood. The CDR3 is CASSQVDGKGTEAFF. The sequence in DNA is TGCGCCAGCAGCCAAGTCGACGGGAAGGGCACTGAAGCTTTCTTT.